This entry features one TCR beta chain sequence. The antigen is undetermined. Treatment meaning: some 19 received Ad26.COV2.S at low or high dose, single or two shots; about 5 received placebo; per-sample allocation not given. Samples were taken on day 63 after the first vaccine or placebo injection. The sample originates from a study of Ad26.COV2.S vaccination and SARS-CoV-2 variants. General study findings and limits: Following vaccination, spike-specific CD8+ and CD4+ T cell responses reportedly exhibited substantial breadth.

Here immunoSEQ multiplex PCR was the method, and the copy in TCRdb shows in-frame clones only, minus some. The repertoire consists of roughly 400,000 clones, with about nine tenths occurring once and the leading ten covering more than 1.5%. The receptor's source is a person aged 18-60 years who received the Ad26.COV2.S COVID-19 vaccine or a placebo. The material sequenced was peripheral blood, taken in a trial of Ad26.COV2.S vaccine versus placebo.

The CDR3 region is CASTAGSGGNTEAFF. The CDR3 coding sequence is TGTGCCAGCACCGCTGGGTCAGGGGGGAACACTGAAGCTTTCTTT. V is TRBV7-9 and J is TRBJ1-1, with 7 bases lining up with TRBD1. CDR3 size: 15 residues. V was pared by 7 bases and J by 1 base, with 9 bases of the junction left unmatched. Germline CDR1 and CDR2: SEHNR and FQNEAQ (reference sequence).